The source of this T cell receptor beta chain is a study of B cell selection in AIRE deficiency. Points from the study as a whole: Healthy Tconv contained around two fifths of shared healthy Treg sequences; only TCRbeta sequenced. Roughly 29% of healthy-donor shared Treg TCRbeta sequences appeared in patient Tconv cells. Shared Treg sequences were biased toward short CDR3s with few non-templated nucleotide insertions.

CDR1 is KGHSH, CDR2 LQKENI, per germline. The CDR3 has 14 residues. Deletions cut 6 bases from V and 2 bases from J, with 12 bases between. Per the original methods: Patients' conventional T cells yielded about 11x10^4 distinct TCRbeta sequences; donors' about 1.5x10^5. This table comes from immunoSEQ multiplex PCR, and its TCRdb copy is limited to in-frame clones, with some not included. The V and J calls and clone size are taken from that table; D and trimming were inferred from the DNA. The data contain roughly 23,000 clones, approximately 96% of them singletons. The sorted conventional CD4 T cells were gated as CD4+CD127+. Points on this clone: Its antigen remains unknown.

This chain connects TRBV18 to TRBJ2-3; maybe TRBD2 (5 bases). Sequenced sample: CD4+CD127+ conventional T cells sorted from PBMCs. The origin of this receptor is a human donor in good health. The CDR3 nucleotides read TGTGCCAGCTCGCAACTAGACACCACAGATACGCAGTATTTT. Translation gives CASSQLDTTDTQYF.